One sample yielded the 5 T cell receptor beta chains listed below, sequenced in a study of T cells in Graves' hyperthyroidism and ophthalmopathy. TCR beta CDR3 regions were amplified from RNA transcripts. The primer set for the first-round RT-PCR of the TCR CDR3 was HTBI. TCRdb fed the multiplex PCR reads into MiXCR, producing one record per CDR3 protein. The sample has approximately 740,000 distinct CDR3 sequences, around 15% seen once. Sequenced material: blood. These receptors originate from a woman in her late teens or twenties with Graves' hyperthyroidism.

Ten or more counts support this clonotype. The chain is built from TRBV20-1 and TRBJ2-1; TRBD2 matches 7 bases. The V gene's germline CDR1 is DFQATT and CDR2 SNEGSKA (reference sequence). The CDR3 totals 15 residues. Trimming at V came to 3 bases and at J to 3 bases, leaving 8 bases not matched to a gene. In DNA, the CDR3 is TGCAGTGCTAGGGGAGGGAGCCGTATCTACAATGAGCAGTTCTTC. Translation gives CSARGGSRIYNEQFF.

The sample holds many counts of this clonotype. For the CDR3, the DNA is TGCAGTGCTAGAGATCCTTTGTTGGGGGGGAAGGAGACCCAGTACTTC. Residues: CSARDPLLGGKETQYF. The V and J genes are TRBV20-1 and TRBJ2-5; 7 nucleotides agree with TRBD2. V lost 0 bases to trimming and J lost 5 bases; unmatched junction nucleotides: 12. This CDR3 is built from 16 residues. CDR1 DFQATT and CDR2 SNEGSKA come from the germline V gene (reference sequence).

The gene calls are TRBV7-2 and TRBJ1-5; possible D gene TRBD1, 5 bases. The germline CDR1 and CDR2 sequences are SGHTA and FQGNSA. The CDR3 consists of 15 residues. The V gene lost 2 bases and the J gene lost 4 bases, with 12 bases spanning the gap. The CDR3 protein is CASSLYSGDNQPQHF. For the CDR3, the DNA is TGTGCCAGCAGCTTATATTCGGGGGATAATCAGCCCCAGCATTTT.

This clonotype has a count of ten or more. The V and J genes are TRBV9 and TRBJ2-2, with TRBD1 matching 10 bases. Losses at the gene ends were 4 bases for V and 7 bases for J; bases not matched to a gene: 7. This CDR3 is 15 amino acids long. Germline V gene lookup returns CDR1 SGDLS and CDR2 YYNGEE. In DNA form, the CDR3 reads TGTGCCAGCAGCCCCGGGACAGGGGATGTCGGGGAGCTGTTTTTT. Its translation: CASSPGTGDVGELFF.

This clonotype was found a few times. This CDR3 reads CASSNGNQPQHF. The DNA for the CDR3 is TGTGCCAGCAGTAATGGGAATCAGCCCCAGCATTTT. This chain connects TRBV12-3 or TRBV12-4 to TRBJ1-5; D unresolved. The CDR3 sequence is 12 residues long. The ends were cut back, 5 bases at V and 4 bases at J, with 6 bases in the middle.